This TCR beta chain was retrieved from a study of regulatory T cells in long-lasting Graves disease. The time point is: newly diagnosed GD, antithyroid drugs for less than 3 months. RNA from PBMCs was the source of the TCR library. Construction of TCR beta libraries relied on iRepertoire HTBI primers and on Arm-PCR targeting CDR3 regions. TCRdb passed the multiplex PCR reads through MiXCR, listing each CDR3 protein once. Among more than 300,000 distinct CDR3 sequences, 15% to 20% were seen once, and the ten largest hold 20%. This clonotype has at least ten counts. These same records also appear under a second study, on T cells in Graves' hyperthyroidism and ophthalmopathy.

This material consisted of peripheral blood mononuclear cells (PBMCs), taken at new diagnosis, from a patient treated with antithyroid drugs. The sequence derives from a woman between 18 and 29 years old with Graves disease.

CDR3 sequence: CASSELAGTYNEQFF. The DNA of the CDR3 is TGTGCCAGCAGTGAACTAGCGGGGACTTACAATGAGCAGTTCTTC. This chain uses TRBV6-1 with TRBJ2-1, with 9 bases fitting TRBD2. This CDR3 contains 15 residues. Trimming took 2 bases from V and 4 from J; bases not matched to a gene: 3. Germline CDR1 and CDR2: MNHNS and SASEGT.